Below are 13 T cell receptor beta chains sequenced from a single sample in a study of patients and donors after allogeneic stem cell transplantation. TCRdb re-analysed the RT-PCR reads in MiXCR, keeping a single row per CDR3 protein. The repertoire includes a few hundred thousand distinct CDR3 sequences, 12% to 15% of them detected once, and around 10% sits in the top ten. Sequencing was performed on blood, either unsorted or a sorted T cell fraction (not recorded which). These receptors were collected from a human donor who was either an allogeneic HSCT recipient or a stem cell or donor lymphocyte infusion donor (not recorded which). It is not recorded whose cells these are; they may come from a transplant donor.

This clonotype was counted between two and nine times. The chain joins TRBV5-1 to TRBJ2-3, with 7 positions matching TRBD2. Germline V gene data show CDR1 as SGHRS and CDR2 as YFSETQ. With 4 bases clipped from V and 2 bases from J, the junction kept 16 bases outside the gene matches. CDR3 length: 18 amino acids. The CDR3 loop is CASSLDPHGAGVTDTQYF. DNA for the CDR3: TGCGCCAGCAGCCTAGATCCCCACGGCGCGGGGGTCACAGATACGCAGTATTTT.

The V gene is TRBV11-1, the J gene TRBJ1-4; D is possibly TRBD1 (6 bases). Germline V gives CDR1 SGHAT, CDR2 FQDESV (reference sequence). CDR3 length: 16 amino acids. V was clipped by 5 bases and J by 3 bases, with 16 bases between them. CDR3 bases: TGTGCCAGCAGCGAGTGGTCCAGGGGATCTAATGAAAAACTGTTTTTT. Amino acid sequence: CASSEWSRGSNEKLFF. Combining the CDR3 with reference TRBV11-1 and TRBJ1-4 gives the whole variable domain EAEVAQSPRYKITEKSQAVAFWCDPISGHATLYWYRQILGQGPELLVQFQDESVVDDSQLPKDRFSAERLKGVDSTLKIQPAELGDSAMYLCASSEWSRGSNEKLFFGSGTQLSVL.

This clonotype appeared many times. The chain employs TRBV29-1 and TRBJ2-7; D is unclear. This CDR3 has 11 amino acids. The germline V and J ends were trimmed by 1 base and 6 bases, with 7 bases remaining between them. Germline loops: CDR1 SQVTM, CDR2 ANQGSEA. As DNA, the CDR3 is TGCAGCGTTGAAGCGTACAGCGAGCAGTACTTC. As protein: CSVEAYSEQYF.

This clonotype appeared many times. The rearrangement joins TRBV24-1 to TRBJ2-1; TRBD2 aligns across 13 bases. The CDR3 is made up of 14 amino acids. The germline gives CDR1 KGHDR, CDR2 SFDVKD. CDR3 coding DNA: TGTGCGGCCCGGACTAGCGGGAGTTCGGATGAGCAGTTCTTC. Translated, it gives CAARTSGSSDEQFF.

The chain carries TRBV6-2 or TRBV6-3 and TRBJ1-1; tentative D call: TRBD1 (5 bases). From germline, CDR1 is MNHEY and CDR2 SVGEGT. This CDR3 comprises 16 residues. Trimming removed 1 base from V and 1 base from J, with 13 bases in between. This chain's CDR3 is CASSYYPGLTNTEAFF. The CDR3 nucleotides read TGTGCCAGCAGTTACTATCCGGGACTGACGAACACTGAAGCTTTCTTT.

The rearrangement joins TRBV15 to TRBJ2-1, with 7 bases fitting TRBD2. Germline V CDR1 and CDR2: LNHNV, YYDKDF (reference sequence). The CDR3 spans 15 residues. The V segment lost 1 base and the J segment 8 bases; nucleotides outside the gene matches: 8. CDR3 in amino acids: CATSRGQRDGDEQFF. The CDR3 region has the DNA TGTGCCACCAGCAGAGGTCAGCGGGATGGAGATGAGCAGTTCTTC.

The chain combines TRBV5-1 with TRBJ2-7; 7 positions match TRBD1. The CDR3 is 14 residues long. Germline values: CDR1 SGHRS, CDR2 YFSETQ. With V trimmed by 3 bases and J by 4 bases, 7 bases remained unmatched. CDR3 residues: CASSWTTGNYEQYF. The CDR3 region has the DNA TGCGCCAGCAGCTGGACGACAGGGAATTACGAGCAGTACTTC.

The table lists this clonotype with many counts. The J gene is TRBJ2-4, the V gene TRBV4-2; either TRBD1 or TRBD2 may fit D (5 bases each). The germline V and J ends were trimmed by 0 bases and 7 bases, with 13 bases remaining between them. This CDR3 comprises 15 residues. Germline-derived CDR1 and CDR2 are LGHNA and YNFKEQ. The CDR3 here is CASSQDLGENNIQYF. The CDR3 coding sequence is TGTGCCAGCAGCCAAGATCTGGGGGAGAACAACATTCAGTACTTC.

This chain connects TRBV29-1 to TRBJ1-1; D gene unclear. Trimming left V 5 bases short and J 1 base short, with 8 bases between. Germline V gene lookup returns CDR1 SQVTM and CDR2 ANQGSEA. CDR3 size: 12 residues. This CDR3 is CSVTWGNTEAFF. For the CDR3, the DNA is TGCAGCGTTACGTGGGGGAACACTGAAGCTTTCTTT.

This clonotype was counted a few times. The genes are TRBV5-1 and TRBJ2-1, with TRBD2 matching over 7 bases. CDR3 size: 14 residues. CDR1 SGHRS and CDR2 YFSETQ come from the germline V gene. Trimming cost V 8 bases and J 3 bases; bases outside gene matches: 8. The CDR3: CASGAGSGYNEQFF. The CDR3 nucleotides read TGCGCCAGTGGAGCGGGGTCTGGCTACAATGAGCAGTTCTTC.

In its sample, this clonotype was seen a few times. J is TRBJ1-5 and V is TRBV7-2, with D tentatively TRBD1 (5 bases). The germline V and J ends were trimmed by 3 bases and 8 bases, with 14 bases remaining between them. Germline CDR1 and CDR2: SGHTA and FQGNSA. CDR3 size: 14 residues. The CDR3 coding sequence is TGTGCCAGCAGCTTTCAAGGCGGGGGAGAGCCCCAGCATTTT. Translated: CASSFQGGGEPQHF.

The V and J genes are TRBV5-1 and TRBJ1-5, with TRBD1 matching over 8 bases. Trimming cost V 2 bases and J 4 bases; bases outside gene matches: 5. In germline, CDR1 is SGHRS, CDR2 YFSETQ. The CDR3 runs 15 residues. This CDR3 reads CASSFGQGPNQPQHF. The CDR3 DNA is TGCGCCAGCAGCTTCGGACAGGGCCCTAATCAGCCCCAGCATTTT.

The chain carries TRBV3-1 and TRBJ1-2; no clear D gene. Per the germline V gene, CDR1 is LGHDT and CDR2 is YNNKEL (reference sequence). Trimming pared 1 base from V and 2 bases from J, leaving 11 bases between. The CDR3 extends over 15 amino acids. The CDR3 coding sequence is TGTGCCAGCAGCCAAGTCTCCAGCCTCAACTATGGCTACACCTTC. As protein: CASSQVSSLNYGYTF.